This T cell receptor beta chain originates from a study of blood T cell repertoires in COVID-19. Study background: COVID-19 samples collected from the United States, Italy and Spain covered acute and convalescent phases. Sample material is recorded as cDNA or gDNA derived from T cells, B-cell-depleted T cells, or PBMCs.

Authors' methods: The authors estimated nucleated cell counts from reference gene primer amplification. Profiling relied on immunoSEQ multiplex PCR, and the TCRdb table lists in-frame clones only, not all of them. Clone size and the V and J calls come from that table; the DNA yielded D and trimming. The data contain roughly 120,000 clones, 80% to 90% of them singletons. This CDR3 has 10 amino acids. Between the trimmed V and J ends, which lost 8 bases and 5 bases, there was a span of 4 bases. The TCR sequence derives from a man between 65 and 85 years old with active or convalescent COVID-19. The sequenced material came from peripheral blood. This chain connects TRBV6-7 to TRBJ1-5, with D hard to call. TRBV6-7 is noted as an ORF with a role that remains uncertain. The CDR3 reads CASLDQPQHF. The CDR3 bases are TGTGCCAGCCTAGATCAGCCCCAGCATTTT.